This section outlines one T cell receptor beta chain sequence together with its context. The antigen is not known. The data were taken from a study of vaccination and CD4 T cells after COVID-19. Cultured CD4+ T-cell DNA underwent Oncomine TCR Beta short-read sequencing. MiXCR, run by TCRdb on the PCR reads, gives a single entry per CDR3 protein. The sample includes just under 9,000 distinct CDR3 sequences, 55% to 65% seen only once; the top ten take about 7.1%. Treatment indicated: roughly 10-day PBMC culture with coronavirus spike peptide pools or control peptides (ViraFEST assay). The CDR3 covers 14 residues. Germline loops: CDR1 SGHTA, CDR2 FQGNSA. With 5 bases clipped from V and 6 bases from J, the junction kept 8 bases outside the gene matches.

V is TRBV7-2 and J is TRBJ2-5; TRBD2 aligns across 8 bases. The material sequenced was CD4+ T cells from blood, cultured in vitro. This TCR was sampled from a human donor who had recovered from COVID-19. In DNA, the CDR3 is TGTGCCAGCAGCGCCGGGGGGGCTTCGCAGACCCAGTACTTC. This gives the protein CASSAGGASQTQYF.